What follows describes a single T cell receptor beta chain. Antigen: not known. The data are from a study of regulatory dendritic cells for organ transplantation. Study-wide background: Regulatory dendritic cells came from monocytes given vitamin D3 and IL-10. Day 6 dendritic cell cultures were stimulated with LPS.

Sorted T cells were CFSE-labeled and cultured 5 days with allogeneic regulatory or mature dendritic cells at 1:10. Only in-frame clones appear in the TCRdb table, and some are missing; sequencing was by immunoSEQ multiplex PCR. The sample consists of about 4,000 clones, 60% of them appearing once. Study observations and caveats: Alloreactive memory CD8+ T cell pools varied considerably between individuals.

With 1 base clipped from V and 6 bases from J, the junction kept 8 bases outside the gene matches. The V gene's germline CDR1 is SGHAT and CDR2 FQNNGV. The CDR3 spans 16 residues. This sequence joins TRBV11-2 and TRBJ2-3, with 9 bases lining up with TRBD2. Sequencing was performed on memory CD8+ T cells from blood cultured with regulatory dendritic cells. Described subset: CD45RO+ memory T cells. The clonotype comes from a human donor in good health. The CDR3 DNA is TGTGCCAGCAGCTTAGGGGCTAGCGGGGCGAGGGATACGCAGTATTTT. It is translated as CASSLGASGARDTQYF.